This T cell receptor beta chain was captured by sequencing in a study of T cells and Merkel cell carcinoma outcomes. With respect to this clone: Its target is not known.

TCRdb's copy holds only in-frame clones and misses some; the assay was immunoSEQ multiplex PCR. The sample lists 6,000 or so clones, 70% to 75% occurring once. The germline CDR1 and CDR2 sequences are SQVTM and ANQGSEA. Trimming removed 6 bases from V and 7 bases from J; junction bases left unmatched: 13. The CDR3 loop spans 14 amino acids. Study-wide findings and caveats: Merkel cell carcinoma outcomes were reportedly predicted by repertoire and T-cell density.

This chain uses TRBV29-1 with TRBJ2-3; 7 nucleotides agree with TRBD2. The sample was tumor tissue from Merkel cell carcinoma. The TCR comes from a human donor with Merkel cell carcinoma. Some clones in this sample may be carry-over from other donors' samples. CDR3 sequence reads: CSVQREILSNTQYF. DNA of the CDR3: TGCAGCGTCCAGCGGGAAATACTGAGTAATACGCAGTATTTT.